This entry concerns a single T cell receptor beta chain. What it recognizes is unknown. The PCR employed 60 Vbeta primers together with 13 Jbeta primers. Generated by immunoSEQ multiplex PCR, the TCRdb table keeps only in-frame clones and is missing some. This sample's table reports some 200,000 clones. This record belongs to a study of cytomegalovirus exposure and HLA in healthy donors. Findings and limits, study-wide: Roughly even sequencing depth across donors was the assumption behind the presence/absence analyses. From TCR beta sequences, most subjects' HLA-A and HLA-B alleles were reportedly predicted accurately.

V lost 4 bases and J lost 4; bases outside the gene matches: 3. The CDR3 sequence is 14 residues long. Germline V gene lookup returns CDR1 SGHVS and CDR2 FQNEAQ. Each donor was healthy, and each was a bone marrow donor. V usage is TRBV7-8 and J usage is TRBJ2-3; 9 bases align to TRBD1. Sequenced: PBMCs. The receptor comes from a boy aged 10-17 years in good health and CMV-seronegative. The CDR3 DNA reads as TGTGCCAGCAGCTACAGACAGGGGGCAGATACGCAGTATTTT. Its protein is CASSYRQGADTQYF.